This section outlines one TCR beta chain sequence together with its context. Antigen unknown. The germline V and J ends were trimmed by 5 bases and 2 bases, with 19 bases remaining between them. CDR1 is SNHLY and CDR2 is FYNNEI in the germline V gene. This CDR3 has 17 amino acids. Method: immunoSEQ multiplex PCR; TCRdb's copy keeps in-frame clones and lacks some. The table lists 100,000 to 150,000 clones, 70% to 90% of them singletons. The sample originates from a study of cytomegalovirus exposure and HLA in healthy donors. General study findings and limits: There were a few CMV-associated chains whose specificity for CMV antigens was confirmed in vitro. A list of roughly 180 TCR beta chains associated with cytomegalovirus was given.

Separate from the 666-subject first cohort was the 120-subject validation cohort, to which the donors belonged. Sequenced sample: PBMCs. The clonotype comes from a woman in her late teens or twenties in good health and CMV-seronegative. The chain uses TRBV2 and TRBJ1-5; D may be TRBD1 (6 bases). The CDR3 region has the DNA TGTGCCAGCAGTCACCTCAAGGGGGGGTACGGCAATCAGCCCCAGCATTTT. Translating gives CASSHLKGGYGNQPQHF.